Listed here are 16 T cell receptor beta chains from one sample, sequenced in a study of blood T cell repertoires in COVID-19. Produced via immunoSEQ multiplex PCR; TCRdb's table is partial and in-frame only. In the table there are some 280,000 clones, roughly 89% of which are singletons. The sample taken for sequencing was peripheral blood. The receptors stem from a woman between 25 and 40 years old with active or convalescent COVID-19.

The chain combines TRBV18 with TRBJ1-2; D remains ambiguous. Germline V lookup: CDR1 KGHSH, CDR2 LQKENI. The V gene lost 0 bases and the J gene lost 6 bases, with 8 bases spanning the gap. The CDR3 has 13 residues. The CDR3 protein is CASSPPRRDGYTF. The CDR3 DNA reads TGTGCCAGCTCACCACCGAGGAGGGATGGCTACACCTTC.

The gene calls are TRBV9 and TRBJ2-2; the D gene is possibly TRBD1 (5 bases). The V and J ends lost 0 bases and 8 bases respectively, with 17 bases between them. Per germline, CDR1 SGDLS and CDR2 YYNGEE. The length of the CDR3 is 16 residues. The DNA of the CDR3 is TGTGCCAGCAGCGTAGGAAGACAGACTCCTCGGGGGGAGCTGTTTTTT. Its protein product is CASSVGRQTPRGELFF.

The chain combines TRBV2 with TRBJ1-2; D may be TRBD1 (6 bases). The CDR3 runs to 15 residues. Between the trimmed V and J ends, which lost 4 bases and 7 bases, there was a span of 19 bases. In germline, CDR1 is SNHLY, CDR2 FYNNEI. The CDR3 coding sequence is TGTGCCAGCAGTGCTGTCCGGGACACCTCGGGTGGCTACACCTTC. Its translation: CASSAVRDTSGGYTF.

The chain recombines TRBV25-1 with TRBJ1-1, with D tentatively TRBD1 (6 bases). This CDR3 contains 13 residues. V was shortened by 7 bases and J by 4 bases, with 13 bases between the two germline ends. CDR1 and CDR2 from the germline V gene are MGHDK and SYGVNS. CDR3 residues: CASTRRGATEAFF. As DNA, the CDR3 is TGTGCCAGCACCCGGCGGGGGGCCACTGAAGCTTTCTTT.

To note about this clone: The sample has other DNA sequences that encode this CDR3 too. The chain carries TRBV29-1 and TRBJ1-2; unclear D gene. V was pared by 3 bases and J by 5 bases, with 7 bases between. The germline V gene encodes CDR1 SQVTM and CDR2 ANQGSEA. CDR3 length: 11 residues. CDR3 DNA sequence: TGCAGCGTTGACTCGGGATATGGCTACACCTTC. Translating gives CSVDSGYGYTF.

V gene TRBV11-2 combines with J gene TRBJ1-6, with a possible D match to TRBD1 (6 bases). Germline V gene sequence: CDR1 SGHAT, CDR2 FQNNGV. Trimming pared 5 bases from V and 5 bases from J, leaving 16 bases between. The CDR3 consists of 16 residues. For the CDR3, the DNA is TGTGCCAGCAGCCCCACAGGGAATTCGAATAATTCACCCCTCCACTTT. It codes for CASSPTGNSNNSPLHF.

V is TRBV29-1 and J is TRBJ2-1; TRBD1 matches 9 bases. This CDR3 has 15 amino acids. The V segment lost 6 bases and the J segment 8 bases; nucleotides outside the gene matches: 14. CDR1 is SQVTM and CDR2 is ANQGSEA in the germline V gene. CDR3 loop: CSVPGTGGQEYEQFF. The DNA for the CDR3 is TGCAGCGTCCCCGGAACAGGGGGCCAGGAGTATGAGCAGTTCTTC.

V gene TRBV27 combines with J gene TRBJ2-7, with 7 bases that match TRBD1. The germline V gene encodes CDR1 MNHEY and CDR2 SMNVEV (reference sequence). This CDR3 is built from 15 residues. Trimming cost V 0 bases and J 5 bases; bases outside gene matches: 7. CDR3 loop: CASSLSTTGIDEQYF. The CDR3 region has the DNA TGTGCCAGCAGTTTATCGACGACAGGGATCGACGAGCAGTACTTC.

The chain carries TRBV9 and TRBJ1-6, with no clear D. The CDR3 has 15 residues. Trimming took 2 bases from V and 7 from J, leaving 13 bases between them. Germline V CDR1 and CDR2: SGDLS, YYNGEE. CDR3 amino acids: CASSVSEGRNSPLHF. The CDR3 DNA follows: TGTGCCAGCAGCGTGTCAGAGGGCCGGAATTCACCCCTCCACTTT. The whole variable domain, filled in from reference TRBV9 and TRBJ1-6, reads DSGVTQTPKHLITATGQRVTLRCSPRSGDLSVYWYQQSLDQGLQFLIQYYNGEERAKGNILERFSAQQFPDLHSELNLSSLELGDSALYFCASSVSEGRNSPLHFGNGTRLTVT.

This clone appeared once. V gene TRBV4-3 combines with J gene TRBJ1-6; TRBD1 matches at 7 bases. This CDR3 has 15 amino acids. CDR1 and CDR2 (germline): LGHNA, YSLEER. Trimming at V came to 0 bases and at J to 8 bases, leaving 4 bases not matched to a gene. For the CDR3, the DNA is TGCGCCAGCAGCCAAGAGACAGGGCAGGATTCACCCCTCCACTTT. It translates to CASSQETGQDSPLHF.

CDR3 nucleotide sequence: TGTGCCAGCAGCGTAGCACAAACGGGGGTAAATGAGCAGTTCTTC. Protein: CASSVAQTGVNEQFF. The chain couples TRBV9 to TRBJ2-1; possible D gene TRBD2, 6 bases. The CDR3 length is 15 residues. Per germline, CDR1 SGDLS and CDR2 YYNGEE. V lost 0 bases, J lost 7 bases, and 14 bases lay in between.

The CDR3 loop is CAWARQGMNTEAFF. CDR3 DNA: TGTGCCTGGGCCAGACAGGGGATGAACACTGAAGCTTTCTTT. The genes are TRBV30 and TRBJ1-1; the match to TRBD1 covers 8 bases. Germline V CDR1 and CDR2: GTSNPN, SVGIG (reference sequence). The length of the CDR3 is 14 residues. V was clipped by 5 bases and J by 0 bases; unmatched bases: 5.

The chain employs TRBV6-5 and TRBJ2-7, with D perhaps TRBD1 (6 bases). Trimming removed 7 bases from V and 6 bases from J, with 16 bases in between. In germline, CDR1 is MNHEY, CDR2 SVGAGI. The CDR3 sequence is 13 residues long. The CDR3 DNA follows: TGTGCCAGCACCACGACAGGAATCTCCGAGCAGTACTTC. Translating it yields CASTTTGISEQYF.

The chain recombines TRBV6-4 with TRBJ1-4; 7 bases map to TRBD1. Germline CDR1 MRHNA, CDR2 SNTAGT. V gave up 6 bases and J gave up 7 bases; unmatched junction bases: 11. The CDR3 spans 15 residues. CDR3 amino acids: CASRRDSPLGEKLFF. The CDR3 DNA sequence: TGTGCCAGCAGAAGGGACAGCCCCCTGGGTGAAAAACTGTTTTTT.

The chain couples TRBV25-1 to TRBJ2-3, with D maybe TRBD2 (6 bases). In germline, CDR1 is MGHDK, CDR2 SYGVNS. There are 16 residues in the CDR3. Trimming took off 5 bases at V and 0 bases at J, with 15 bases between the two ends. CDR3 in amino acids: CASSMGGPPSTDTQYF. CDR3 bases: TGTGCCAGCAGTATGGGGGGACCCCCTAGCACAGATACGCAGTATTTT.

V gene TRBV5-1 combines with J gene TRBJ1-6; 9 positions agree with TRBD1. The CDR3 is 16 residues long. J lost 5 bases, V lost 3 bases, and 6 bases had no gene match. CDR1 is SGHRS and CDR2 is YFSETQ in the germline V gene. As DNA, the CDR3 is TGCGCCAGCAGCTCGGGACAGGGAGGGGATAATTCACCCCTCCACTTT. The encoded protein is CASSSGQGGDNSPLHF.